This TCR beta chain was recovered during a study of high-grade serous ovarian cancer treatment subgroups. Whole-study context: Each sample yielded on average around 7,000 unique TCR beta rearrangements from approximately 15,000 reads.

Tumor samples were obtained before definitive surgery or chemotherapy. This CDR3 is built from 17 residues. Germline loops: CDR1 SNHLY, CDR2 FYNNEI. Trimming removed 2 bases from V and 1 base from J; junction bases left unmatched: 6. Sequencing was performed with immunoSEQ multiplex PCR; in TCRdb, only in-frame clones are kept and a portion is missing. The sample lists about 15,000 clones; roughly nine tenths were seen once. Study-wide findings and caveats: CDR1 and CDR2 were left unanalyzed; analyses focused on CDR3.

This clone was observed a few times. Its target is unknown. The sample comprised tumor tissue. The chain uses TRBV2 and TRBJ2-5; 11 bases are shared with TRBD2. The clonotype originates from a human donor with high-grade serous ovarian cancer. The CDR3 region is CASSEYGLAGGQETQYF. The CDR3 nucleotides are TGTGCCAGCAGTGAATATGGGCTAGCGGGGGGCCAAGAGACCCAGTACTTC.